One sample yielded the 32 T cell receptor beta chains listed below, sequenced in a study of graft-versus-host responses after intestinal transplantation. TCRdb keeps only in-frame clones here, not all; method: immunoSEQ multiplex PCR. The data show about 25,000 clones, more than 80% seen once. Sequenced material: PBMCs, taken 18 days after transplant. Every receptor here comes from a human patient who received an intestinal transplant, so some T cells may come from the graft donor.

The V gene is TRBV6-1, the J gene TRBJ1-4, with unresolved D. Between the trimmed V and J ends, which lost 7 bases and 4 bases, there was a span of 13 bases. Per the germline V gene, CDR1 is MNHNS and CDR2 is SASEGT. The CDR3 length is 14 residues. The CDR3 DNA sequence: TGTGCCAGCAAAATTGGGCAGAATAATGAAAAACTGTTTTTT. Translating gives CASKIGQNNEKLFF.

The rearrangement links TRBV11-3 to TRBJ2-1; D not resolved. V shed 6 bases and J shed 3 bases, with 9 bases lying between them. Germline CDR1 and CDR2: SGHNT and YENEEA. The CDR3 totals 13 residues. The CDR3 DNA is TGTGCCAGCAGGGACGGCAACTACAATGAGCAGTTCTTC. This gives the protein CASRDGNYNEQFF. The full variable domain, its missing parts supplied by reference TRBV11-3 and TRBJ2-1, is EAGVVQSPRYKIIEKKQPVAFWCNPISGHNTLYWYLQNLGQGPELLIRYENEEAVDDSQLPKDRFSAERLKGVDSTLKIQPAELGDSAVYLCASRDGNYNEQFFGPGTRLTVL.

J is TRBJ1-1 and V is TRBV12-2; TRBD1 is the table's D call and was not checked against the DNA. TRBV12-2 is noted as a pseudogene. The CDR3 loop spans 17 amino acids. The CDR3 DNA sequence: TGTGCAAGTCGCTTAGTTGTGCAGAAGATTACGAACACTGAAGCTTTCTTT. Encoded protein: CASRLVVQKITNTEAFF.

The genes are TRBV7-2 and TRBJ1-5, with D uncertain. Germline CDR1 and CDR2: SGHTA and FQGNSA. Deletions cut 7 bases from V and 4 bases from J, with 11 bases between. This CDR3 has 13 residues. This CDR3 is CASTRGENQPQHF. The CDR3 DNA sequence: TGTGCCAGCACCCGTGGTGAGAATCAGCCCCAGCATTTT.

The chain combines TRBV7-9 with TRBJ2-1, with D possibly TRBD1 on 6 matching bases. This CDR3 is built from 15 residues. V was trimmed by 6 bases and J by 3 bases, leaving 15 bases between them. The germline gives CDR1 SEHNR, CDR2 FQNEAQ (reference sequence). The DNA for the CDR3 is TGTGCCAGCAGGTTACAGGGATTCTTCTACAATGAGCAGTTCTTC. Protein product: CASRLQGFFYNEQFF.

CDR3 in DNA: TGTGCCGCAGGACAGGGAGTTGAAAAACTGTTTTTT. The encoded protein is CAAGQGVEKLFF. The chain carries TRBV30 and TRBJ1-4, with 8 positions matching TRBD1. V dropped 8 bases and J dropped 7; count of bases not matched to a gene: 6. Germline-derived CDR1 and CDR2 are GTSNPN and SVGIG (reference sequence). The CDR3 contains 12 residues.

The chain combines TRBV5-1 with TRBJ2-2; no firm D call. CDR1 and CDR2 (germline): SGHRS, YFSETQ. The CDR3 has 13 residues. Trimming pared 4 bases from V and 3 bases from J, leaving 7 bases between. The CDR3 reads CASSPSDTGELFF. The CDR3, as DNA: TGCGCCAGCAGCCCTTCGGACACCGGGGAGCTGTTTTTT.

This clone showed up just once. The chain couples TRBV9 to TRBJ1-5; 7 bases agree with TRBD1. Germline CDR1 is SGDLS and CDR2 is YYNGEE. Germline trimming cut 4 bases from V and 4 bases from J; bases unmatched to any gene: 8. The CDR3 runs to 15 residues. CDR3 DNA sequence: TGTGCCAGCAGCCCAGGGGGGGCTTTTAATCAGCCCCAGCATTTT. Its translation is CASSPGGAFNQPQHF.

The chain has TRBV7-2 and TRBJ2-1, with 9 bases fitting TRBD2. The CDR3 has 16 residues. The V gene end was trimmed by 2 bases and the J gene end by 8 bases; junction bases not matched to a gene: 10. CDR1 and CDR2 (germline): SGHTA, FQGNSA. CDR3: CASSLLPGLALDEQFF. The CDR3 DNA reads TGTGCCAGCAGCTTACTGCCGGGACTAGCTTTGGATGAGCAGTTCTTC.

V is TRBV5-1 and J is TRBJ1-2; no clear D gene. Germline CDR1 reads SGHRS; CDR2 reads YFSETQ. Trimming took 0 bases from V and 2 from J, leaving 14 bases between them. The length of the CDR3 is 16 residues. CDR3 DNA: TGCGCCAGCAGCTTGGCCGGGAGGGAACCAAACTATGGCTACACCTTC. Translating it yields CASSLAGREPNYGYTF.

The CDR3 coding sequence is TGTGCCAGCAGTGATAGGGGAAGCACTGAAGCTTTCTTT. Translated, it gives CASSDRGSTEAFF. This chain links TRBV2 with TRBJ1-1; a possible D gene is TRBD1 (5 bases). This CDR3 has 13 amino acids. V dropped 3 bases and J dropped 4 bases, with 9 bases sitting between them. CDR1 is SNHLY, CDR2 FYNNEI, per germline.

CDR3 residues: CSVPKGGEYGYTF. The DNA of the CDR3 is TGCAGCGTTCCCAAGGGGGGAGAGTATGGCTACACCTTC. The chain uses TRBV29-1 and TRBJ1-2; tentative D call: TRBD1 (6 bases). CDR3 length: 13 residues. Trimming removed 5 bases from V and 5 bases from J, with 15 bases in between. Germline CDR1 and CDR2: SQVTM and ANQGSEA.

The DNA for the CDR3 is TGCGCCAGCAGCATCTCCGGGACAGTTAATGAAAAACTGTTTTTT. This codes for CASSISGTVNEKLFF. This rearrangement joins TRBV5-1 to TRBJ1-4, with 7 bases identical to TRBD1. The CDR3 covers 15 residues. With 4 bases clipped from V and 4 bases from J, the junction kept 7 bases outside the gene matches. CDR1 is SGHRS and CDR2 is YFSETQ in the germline V gene.

The chain uses TRBV28 and TRBJ1-1; no firm D call. This CDR3 spans 16 amino acids. Germline lookup yields CDR1 MDHEN and CDR2 SYDVKM. Trimming pared 3 bases from V and 3 bases from J, leaving 17 bases between. This chain's CDR3 is CASSFGPGTMDTEAFF. In DNA form, the CDR3 reads TGTGCCAGCAGTTTCGGGCCAGGTACTATGGACACTGAAGCTTTCTTT. The full variable domain, its missing parts supplied by reference TRBV28 and TRBJ1-1, is DVKVTQSSRYLVKRTGEKVFLECVQDMDHENMFWYRQDPGLGLRLIYFSYDVKMKEKGDIPEGYSVSREKKERFSLILESASTNQTSMYLCASSFGPGTMDTEAFFGQGTRLTVV.

This clone is a singleton in its sample. The chain recombines TRBV19 with TRBJ2-5; D is undetermined. V dropped 3 bases and J dropped 4 bases, with 9 bases sitting between them. The V gene's germline CDR1 is LNHDA and CDR2 SQIVND (reference sequence). This CDR3 spans 13 amino acids. In nucleotides, the CDR3 is TGTGCCAGTAGTATCTCGATCCGAGAGACCCAGTACTTC. Its translation: CASSISIRETQYF.

This chain joins TRBV23-1 and TRBJ1-1; the D gene is possibly TRBD1 (5 bases). TRBV23-1 is treated as an ORF (open reading frame) with a function not yet certain. This CDR3 is 15 amino acids long. Trimming shortened V by 5 bases and J by 0 bases, and 13 bases separated the two germline ends. The CDR3 coding sequence is TGCGCCAGCAGTAACGGGGCCGGTTTGAACACTGAAGCTTTCTTT. Translation gives CASSNGAGLNTEAFF.

The V gene is TRBV28, the J gene TRBJ1-1; tentative D call: TRBD1 (6 bases). V lost 2 bases to trimming and J lost 7 bases, with 11 bases between them. Germline lookup yields CDR1 MDHEN and CDR2 SYDVKM. The CDR3 contains 13 residues. The CDR3 sequence is CASSLRGAFEAFF. The DNA for the CDR3 is TGTGCCAGCAGTTTAAGGGGGGCTTTTGAAGCTTTCTTT.

The rearrangement joins TRBV7-8 to TRBJ1-2, with D perhaps TRBD1 (5 bases). V was trimmed by 3 bases and J by 1 base, leaving 9 bases between them. The CDR3 runs to 14 residues. From germline, CDR1 is SGHVS and CDR2 FQNEAQ. For the CDR3, the DNA is TGTGCCAGCAGCTTCTTCGGGGGTAACTATGGCTACACCTTC. Protein sequence: CASSFFGGNYGYTF.

The V and J genes are TRBV15 and TRBJ1-3; D gene uncertain. Between the trimmed V and J ends, which lost 0 bases and 4 bases, there was a span of 7 bases. The CDR3 loop spans 14 amino acids. CDR1 LNHNV and CDR2 YYDKDF come from the germline V gene (reference sequence). The DNA for the CDR3 is TGTGCCACCAGCAGAGATTTCGGAGGAAACACCATATATTTT. The encoded protein is CATSRDFGGNTIYF.

The V and J genes are TRBV5-8 and TRBJ2-7, with D possibly being TRBD1 (6 bases). The germline V and J ends were trimmed by 2 bases and 0 bases, with 24 bases remaining between them. The germline V gene encodes CDR1 SGHTS and CDR2 YDEGEE. CDR3 length: 19 amino acids. CDR3 nucleotides: TGTGCCAGCAGCTTTCTGGGGGCAAAGGGCAGCGCGAACTCCTACGAGCAGTACTTC. Encoded protein: CASSFLGAKGSANSYEQYF. Variable domain in full (rest from reference TRBV5-8 and TRBJ2-7): EAGVTQSPTHLIKTRGQQATLRCSPISGHTSVYWYQQALGLGLQFLLWYDEGEERNRGNFPPRFSGRQFPNYSSELNVNALELEDSALYLCASSFLGAKGSANSYEQYFGPGTRLTVT.

The rearrangement links TRBV4-2 to TRBJ1-1; D not certain. V was cut by 1 base and J by 1 base, with 7 bases left in between. This CDR3 region has 14 residues. Germline assignment: CDR1 LGHNA and CDR2 YNFKEQ. The CDR3 region has the DNA TGTGCCAGCAGCCAAGGGCAGGAGAACACTGAAGCTTTCTTT. Translation: CASSQGQENTEAFF.

V and J are TRBV5-5 and TRBJ1-1; D gene uncertain. From germline, CDR1 is SGHKS and CDR2 YYEKEE (reference sequence). The CDR3 covers 14 residues. V lost 1 base and J lost 1, with 8 bases in between. CDR3 residues: CASSLWASNTEAFF. The CDR3 coding sequence is TGTGCCAGCAGCTTGTGGGCCTCGAACACTGAAGCTTTCTTT.

This clone was detected once. The gene calls are TRBV7-9 and TRBJ2-7; tentative D call: TRBD2 (6 bases). The CDR3 is made up of 15 amino acids. Trimming cost V 0 bases and J 2 bases, with 11 bases left between them. The germline V gene has CDR1 SEHNR and CDR2 FQNEAQ (reference sequence). Here the CDR3 reads CASSLALARTYEQYF. The CDR3 nucleotides read TGTGCCAGCAGCTTAGCTCTAGCGCGGACCTACGAGCAGTACTTC.

This chain connects TRBV27 to TRBJ2-7; weak D call: TRBD1 (5 bases). V was shortened by 8 bases and J by 0 bases, with 14 bases between the two germline ends. This CDR3 contains 14 residues. Per germline, CDR1 MNHEY and CDR2 SMNVEV (reference sequence). The CDR3 protein is CASGSTVHSYEQYF. CDR3 sequence (DNA): TGTGCCAGCGGATCGACAGTCCACTCCTACGAGCAGTACTTC.

As to this clone: An end of the junction differs from the germline gene, which may be a read error. The chain has TRBV4-1 and TRBJ2-7; no clear D gene. Germline V gene lookup returns CDR1 MGHRA and CDR2 YSYEKL. The CDR3 is 18 residues long. CDR3 nucleotide sequence: TGCGCCAGCAGCAATAATAACGTAGGTGTAACTCTCTCCTACGAGCGGTACTTC. Its translation is CASSNNNVGVTLSYERYF.

A single count supports this clone. The chain couples TRBV11-2 to TRBJ2-7; D perhaps matches TRBD2 (6 bases). V was cut by 4 bases and J by 3 bases, with 13 bases left in between. CDR1 is SGHAT and CDR2 is FQNNGV in the germline V gene. The CDR3 has 14 residues. CDR3 nucleotide sequence: TGTGCCAGCAGCTCGACTAGGGGCTTCTACGAGCAGTACTTC. This codes for CASSSTRGFYEQYF.

The rearrangement links TRBV4-1 to TRBJ2-7; 7 nucleotides align to TRBD1. Germline lookup yields CDR1 MGHRA and CDR2 YSYEKL. The V and J ends lost 3 bases and 5 bases, in that order; junction bases with no gene match: 7. This CDR3 is built from 14 residues. DNA for the CDR3: TGCGCCAGCAGCCAGACCAGGGGGTTCAACGAGCAGTACTTC. It is translated as CASSQTRGFNEQYF.

The V and J genes are TRBV7-2 and TRBJ2-1; D possibly corresponds to TRBD2 (6 bases). This CDR3 has 13 amino acids. The V gene's germline CDR1 is SGHTA and CDR2 FQGNSA. V was pared by 1 base and J by 6 bases, with 7 bases between. CDR3 sequence reads: CASSLGGGNEQFF. CDR3 sequence (DNA): TGTGCCAGCAGCTTAGGGGGAGGCAATGAGCAGTTCTTC.

The chain uses TRBV6-6 and TRBJ1-2, with D hard to call. The V and J ends lost 0 bases and 7 bases respectively, with 15 bases between them. The CDR3 consists of 15 residues. The germline V gene encodes CDR1 MNHNY and CDR2 SVGAGI (reference sequence). The CDR3 sequence: CASSYSSGPLGGYTF. In nucleotides, the CDR3 is TGTGCCAGCAGTTACTCCTCCGGCCCGTTAGGTGGCTACACCTTC.

This chain links TRBV10-3 with TRBJ1-2, with D perhaps matching TRBD1 (5 bases). The germline CDR1 and CDR2 sequences are ENHRY and SYGVKD. CDR3 length: 15 residues. Deletions cut 3 bases from V and 3 bases from J, with 14 bases between. The CDR3: CAISDGSSGDYGYTF. The DNA for the CDR3 is TGTGCCATCAGTGATGGTTCGTCGGGGGACTATGGCTACACCTTC.

The genes are TRBV5-4 and TRBJ2-5; the D gene could be TRBD1 or TRBD2 (5 bases each). With 0 bases removed from V and 1 base from J, the gap between germline ends came to 10 bases. Germline lookup yields CDR1 SGHNT and CDR2 YYREEE (reference sequence). The CDR3 has 15 amino acids. The CDR3 nucleotides read TGTGCCAGCAGCTTGGGAGGGACGGGCCAAGAGACCCAGTACTTC. Its protein is CASSLGGTGQETQYF.

The chain carries TRBV7-9 and TRBJ1-2, with D maybe TRBD1 (6 bases). The CDR3 covers 13 residues. Trimming stripped 5 bases from V and 6 bases from J, with 13 bases between. Germline V gene data show CDR1 as SEHNR and CDR2 as FQNEAQ (reference sequence). The DNA of the CDR3 is TGTGCCAGCAGCAGGGGGTACAGGAATGGCTACACCTTC. Amino acids: CASSRGYRNGYTF. The entire variable domain, with the rest obtained from reference TRBV7-9 and TRBJ1-2, is as follows: DTGVSQNPRHKITKRGQNVTFRCDPISEHNRLYWYRQTLGQGPEFLTYFQNEAQLEKSRLLSDRFSAERPKGSFSTLEIQRTEQGDSAMYLCASSRGYRNGYTFGSGTRLTVV.